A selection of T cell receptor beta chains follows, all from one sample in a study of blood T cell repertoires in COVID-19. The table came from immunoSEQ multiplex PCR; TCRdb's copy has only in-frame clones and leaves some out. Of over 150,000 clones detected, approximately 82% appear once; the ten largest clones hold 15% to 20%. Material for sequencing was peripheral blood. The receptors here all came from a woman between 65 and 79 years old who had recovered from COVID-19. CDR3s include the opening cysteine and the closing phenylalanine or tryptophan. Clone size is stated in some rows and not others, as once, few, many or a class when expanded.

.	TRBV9	CASSDQGGGARNTEAFF
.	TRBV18	CASSRQGAGETQYF
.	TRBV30	CAWSAQALAGGAQYF
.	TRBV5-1	CASSPSRDRAPNEKLFF
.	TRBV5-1	CASSRAAGSQYEQYF
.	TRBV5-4	CASSSLVEQYF
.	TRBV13	CASSLTEHLGQGVANVLTF
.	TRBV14	CASSPWGRASTDTQYF
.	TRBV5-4	CASSSGGGHYNSPLHF
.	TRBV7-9	CASSLAQAINTDTQYF
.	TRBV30	CAWDRSGANVLTF
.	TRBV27	CASSPRTGFELVYEQYF
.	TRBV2	CASSVGTGGTDTQYF
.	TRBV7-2	CASIPGGGRPPSGTDTQYF
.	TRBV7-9	CASSVGGPSPLHF
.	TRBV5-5	CASRMQGGTDTQYF
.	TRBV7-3	CASSFDNQETQYF
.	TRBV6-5	CASSSLQGQETQYF
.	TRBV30	CAAPPLDEQYF
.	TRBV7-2	CASSPGPMGETQYF
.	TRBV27	CASSSSRTGRGRNPYEQYF
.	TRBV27	CASRQGRGEQYF
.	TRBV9	CASSVGWGGEPRETQYF
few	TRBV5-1	CASSPGQYNSPLHF
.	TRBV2	CAGGLRREKLFF
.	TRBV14	CASSPLASLARYF
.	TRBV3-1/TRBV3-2	CASSPRTGGSSYNSPLHF